This entry features one T cell receptor (beta chain) sequence. In this sample, this clone turned up once. The antigen this receptor binds is unknown. No much larger clone is present one base from it, and per-base qualities are unavailable. The data were taken from a study of graft-versus-host responses after intestinal transplantation (dated by TCRdb to about 2021). In terms of the full investigation: Multivisceral, liver-intestinal, or isolated intestinal transplants were received by the recipients. A peak of at least 4% donor T cells among recipient peripheral blood mononuclear cells was the definition used for donor T cell macrochimerism. Every recipient was given anti-thymocyte globulin induction, followed by approximately 3 years of maintenance tacrolimus and steroids. Alloreactive clones were identified by sequencing pre-transplant mixed lymphocyte reaction products and comparing these products with unstimulated pre-transplant donor and recipient T cells. Bulk TCR-beta CDR3 sequencing was used to track graft-versus-host and host-versus-graft alloreactive T cell clones in the graft, circulation and bone marrow after intestinal transplantation. The cohort enrolled about two dozen intestinal transplant recipients, one of whom was a retransplant, and 3 patients without pretransplant specimens were excluded. Rather than going through the commercial service, samples from three later patients were sequenced in-house on an Illumina MiSeq and processed with MiXCR.

The label giving this sample's time point can be read as: cells obtained before transplantation from donor or recipient. CD3+CD4+ and CD3+CD8+ populations were FACS-sorted from unstimulated pre-transplant donor and recipient cells taken from spleen or lymph nodes. Libraries were made using the immunoSEQ multiplex PCR assay. For most patients, genomic DNA was isolated using the Qiagen DNeasy Blood and Tissue Kit and was shipped frozen to Adaptive Biotechnologies for TCR sequencing. Adaptive Biotechnologies carried out high-throughput TCR-beta CDR3 sequencing of genomic DNA for most patients. On the authors' methods: Adaptive's ImmunoSEQ software supplied the TCR sequencing data for 18 patients, while MiXCR and VDJtools were used to process three other patients. To correct CD4 versus CD8 sorting errors, any sequence found in both subsets at a frequency ratio below 5:1 was removed. CDR3 nucleotide sequences shared between donor and recipient were removed because the origin of such sequences could not be assigned. To be classed as alloreactive, a clone needed at least 2-fold expansion over unstimulated cells and a minimum CFSE-low frequency of 0.002% (template counts) or 0.001% (read counts). Clones were considered mappable if detected in sequenced pre-transplant spleen, lymph node, or MLR CFSE-low populations of the donor or recipient. The cumulative frequency of alloreactive clones was calculated as a percentage of all sequences, weighted by copy number. TCRdb took over this immuneACCESS table, retaining in-frame rearrangements with V and J assigned. Such tables are incomplete; in checked studies, under half of the missing clones stem from an unresolved V gene, and the remainder is unexplained. V, J and clone size are taken as reported in that table, and D and trimming were inferred from the DNA itself. In all, the sample holds 30,000 to 50,000 clones, and roughly 96% of those were seen once. 0.22% of the sample belongs to the ten largest clones.

Reading from cysteine to phenylalanine, the CDR3 counts 16 amino acids. The CDR3 DNA has 48 bases and is translated from base 1. In the germline V gene, CDR1 corresponds to MGHRA and CDR2 to YSYEKL. Ends trimmed: V by 5 bases, J by 2 bases; bases unmatched to a gene: 7. Study-wide conclusions, independent of this receptor: GvH clones turned up in recipient bone marrow, with some appearing earlier in ileal mucosa or blood, a pattern consistent with an intestinal mucosal origin. The relatively low number and heterogeneity of intestinal transplant patients limited the conclusions. Early after transplant, declines in HvG clones were associated with peak levels of circulating GvH clones. Patients with donor T cell macrochimerism had high GvH to HvG T cell clonal ratios in their allografts.

This receptor was taken from a human donor who was the organ donor for an intestinal transplant. The sequenced sample was unstimulated CD8+ T cells sorted from spleen or lymph node cells, obtained before transplant. The rearrangement joined TRBV4-1 to TRBJ2-3; the central 10 bases match TRBD1. The CDR3 protein: CASSGSRQGATDTQYF. In nucleotide form, the sequence is TGCGCCAGCAGCGGGTCAAGACAGGGGGCCACAGATACGCAGTATTTT.